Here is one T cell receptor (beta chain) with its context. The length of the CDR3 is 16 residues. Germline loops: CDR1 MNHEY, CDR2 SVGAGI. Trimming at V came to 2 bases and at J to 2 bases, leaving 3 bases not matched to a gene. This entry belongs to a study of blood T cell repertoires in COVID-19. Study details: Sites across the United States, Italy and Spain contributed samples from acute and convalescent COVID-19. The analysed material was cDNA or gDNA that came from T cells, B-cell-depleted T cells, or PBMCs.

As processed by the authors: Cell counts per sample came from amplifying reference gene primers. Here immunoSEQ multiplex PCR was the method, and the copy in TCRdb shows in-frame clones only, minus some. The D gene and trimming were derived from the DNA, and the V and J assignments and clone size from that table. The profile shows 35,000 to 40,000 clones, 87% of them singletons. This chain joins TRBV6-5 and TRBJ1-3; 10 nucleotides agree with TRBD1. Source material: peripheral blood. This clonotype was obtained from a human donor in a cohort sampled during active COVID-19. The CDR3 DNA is TGTGCCAGCAGTTACCGCGGACAGGGGGCTGGAAACACCATATATTTT. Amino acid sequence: CASSYRGQGAGNTIYF.